This TCR beta chain appears in the sequencing data of a study of blood T cell repertoires in COVID-19. Across the study: The samples span acute and convalescent COVID-19 from the United States, Italy and Spain. The cDNA or gDNA used as material had been derived from T cells, B-cell-depleted T cells, or PBMCs.

Methods used by the authors: Reference gene primer amplification gave estimated nucleated cell counts. Produced via immunoSEQ multiplex PCR; TCRdb's table is partial and in-frame only. V and J calls plus clone size are reproduced from that table; the DNA served to infer D and trimming. The table shows under 60,000 clones, with roughly four fifths occurring only once. The germline gives CDR1 MDHEN, CDR2 SYDVKM. The CDR3 has 12 residues. V was clipped by 5 bases and J by 4 bases, with 8 bases between them. V is TRBV28 and J is TRBJ1-2; maybe TRBD1 (5 bases). Sequenced sample: peripheral blood. The receptor's source is a man aged 35 to 55 with acute or convalescent COVID-19. CDR3 nucleotide sequence: TGTGCCAGCAGTGCGGGGGTCTATGGCTACACCTTC. The encoded protein is CASSAGVYGYTF.